Following are 20 T cell receptor delta chains from one sample sequenced in a study of Vδ1+ human thymocytes. Whole-study results and caveats: Highly polyclonal TRG and TRD repertoires with Gaussian CDR3 length distributions appeared in thymus.

Sequences come from RNA converted to cDNA by reverse transcription. Multiplex PCR used pooled V-gene forward primers and a constant-region reverse primer to amplify CDR3s. TCRdb re-called the multiplex PCR reads via CATT. This sample has 25,000 to 30,000 delta-chain clones, with under 8.5% found just once. These receptors have no identified antigens. Sequencing was performed on Vdelta1+ gamma-delta thymocytes from the thymus. The subset is: FACS-sorted CD3+ TCRalphabeta- TCRVdelta1+ TCRVdelta2- thymocytes. All receptors derive from a girl under two years old who had congenital heart surgery.

This clone was detected only a few times. The chain has TRDV1 and TRDJ1, with 9 bases that match TRDD3. Per the germline V gene, CDR1 is TSWWSYY and CDR2 is QGS. The CDR3 length is 20 residues. J gave up 0 bases and V 0 bases, and 14 bases lay outside the gene matches. The CDR3 protein is CALGELTIYWGTPYTDKLIF. The CDR3 nucleotides are TGTGCTCTTGGGGAACTCACCATATACTGGGGGACCCCGTACACCGATAAACTCATCTTT.

This clone turned up a few times. The chain is built from TRDV1 and TRDJ1; D is unclear. Germline values: CDR1 TSWWSYY, CDR2 QGS. V lost 0 bases, J lost 5 bases, and 19 bases lay in between. This CDR3 comprises 17 residues. In nucleotides, the CDR3 is TGTGCTCTTGGGGAACTAGGAGTATCATTCCCGATTGATAAACTCATCTTT. Translated, it gives CALGELGVSFPIDKLIF.

This clone was observed a few times. J is TRDJ1 and V is TRDV1, with D perhaps matching TRDD3 (5 bases). V lost 2 bases, J lost 0 bases, and 19 bases lay in between. Germline V gives CDR1 TSWWSYY, CDR2 QGS. CDR3 size: 18 residues. The DNA for the CDR3 is TGTGCTCTTGGGGAAATACGTTACGGGGTTCTAGACACCGATAAACTCATCTTT. Protein sequence: CALGEIRYGVLDTDKLIF.

This clone has just a few counts. Different DNA sequences within this sample yield the same CDR3. The chain couples TRDV1 to TRDJ1; 7 bases line up with TRDD3. V dropped 1 base and J dropped 1; count of bases not matched to a gene: 15. Germline loops: CDR1 TSWWSYY, CDR2 QGS. The CDR3 runs 19 residues. In DNA, the CDR3 is TGTGCTCTTGGGGAACCTCCACGTTGGGGATATACGGGCACCGATAAACTCATCTTT. It specifies CALGEPPRWGYTGTDKLIF.

This clone was detected a few times. The chain joins TRDV1 to TRDJ1; unclear D gene. Per germline, CDR1 TSWWSYY and CDR2 QGS. The CDR3 is 13 residues long. The ends were cut back, 1 base at V and 1 base at J, with 4 bases in the middle. The CDR3 spells CALGEPSTDKLIF. CDR3 nucleotide sequence: TGTGCTCTTGGGGAACCAAGCACCGATAAACTCATCTTT.

This clone came up a few times. This chain connects TRDV1 to TRDJ1, with 8 bases matching TRDD3. Germline CDR1 and CDR2: TSWWSYY and QGS. The V segment lost 2 bases and the J segment 7 bases; nucleotides outside the gene matches: 21. The CDR3 runs 19 residues. The DNA for the CDR3 is TGTGCTCTTGGGGAAACGGGCAAAGAGGGGGATAAGAAGGTTCGTAAACTCATCTTT. Its translation: CALGETGKEGDKKVRKLIF.

In this sample, this clone turned up a few times. V gene TRDV1 combines with J gene TRDJ1; D perhaps matches TRDD3 (5 bases). Trimming took off 0 bases at V and 1 base at J, with 21 bases between the two ends. The length of the CDR3 is 19 residues. Germline CDR1 is TSWWSYY and CDR2 is QGS. DNA of the CDR3: TGTGCTCTTGGGGAACTGCAGCTACTCGGGGGGCCCTCCACCGATAAACTCATCTTT. Its translation is CALGELQLLGGPSTDKLIF.

Details on this clone: Other DNA variants within this sample encode the same CDR3. The chain joins TRDV1 to TRDJ1; 10 bases are shared with TRDD3. This CDR3 is 20 amino acids long. Germline loops: CDR1 TSWWSYY, CDR2 QGS. V was clipped by 1 base and J by 2 bases; unmatched bases: 16. The CDR3 is CALGEPNLSDWGIDTDKLIF. The CDR3 region has the DNA TGTGCTCTTGGGGAACCGAATCTATCGGACTGGGGGATTGATACCGATAAACTCATCTTT.

In this sample, this clone turned up a few times. V and J are TRDV1 and TRDJ1, with 7 bases matching TRDD3. V lost 3 bases to trimming and J lost 0 bases; unmatched junction nucleotides: 13. Germline V gene lookup returns CDR1 TSWWSYY and CDR2 QGS. The CDR3 consists of 18 residues. The CDR3 bases are TGTGCTCTTGGGGACCCATATGTGGGGGAGACCTACACCGATAAACTCATCTTT. Translated: CALGDPYVGETYTDKLIF.

As concerns this clone: One base away lies a much larger clone, so this may be a sequencing read error. This sample includes further DNA sequences coding for the same CDR3. The V gene is TRDV2, the J gene TRDJ1; D gene ambiguous. Germline lookup yields CDR1 GEAIGNYY and CDR2 EKD. There are 15 residues in the CDR3. With 1 base removed from V and 1 base from J, the gap between germline ends came to 12 bases. CDR3 DNA: TGTGCCTGTGACACGGGGCGGGACACCACCGATAAACTCATCTTT. Translation: CACDTGRDTTDKLIF.

This clone was observed a handful of times. V and J are TRDV1 and TRDJ1; 11 bases align to TRDD3. Germline-derived CDR1 and CDR2 are TSWWSYY and QGS. J gave up 2 bases and V 3 bases, and 26 bases lay outside the gene matches. The CDR3 is 23 amino acids. The DNA for the CDR3 is TGTGCTCTTGGGGACCTCTTCCTACCCCCCGTGGGGGATACGCGTGGAGGAACCGATAAACTCATCTTT. Translated, it gives CALGDLFLPPVGDTRGGTDKLIF.

This clone has only a few counts. The chain carries TRDV1 and TRDJ1, with 9 positions matching TRDD3. The germline V gene has CDR1 TSWWSYY and CDR2 QGS. This CDR3 spans 18 amino acids. J gave up 0 bases and V 2 bases, and 10 bases lay outside the gene matches. The CDR3 coding sequence is TGTGCTCTTGGGGAATGGGGGTACTGGGGGAAGTACACCGATAAACTCATCTTT. It codes for CALGEWGYWGKYTDKLIF.

V is TRDV1 and J is TRDJ1, with 8 nucleotides matching TRDD2. The length of the CDR3 is 18 residues. In germline, CDR1 is TSWWSYY, CDR2 QGS. V trimming: 4 bases; J trimming: 0 bases; junction bases outside the gene matches: 13. CDR3 protein: CALGASYGRYSHTDKLIF. The CDR3 DNA follows: TGTGCTCTTGGGGCTTCCTACGGGCGATACTCCCACACCGATAAACTCATCTTT.

This clone was counted between two and nine times. The DNA is left out, because the CDR3 cannot be placed on it with certainty; the CDR3 is given as TCRdb lists it. This chain joins TRDV1 and TRDJ1; the table names TRDD3, a call not compared with the DNA. Inclusive of both ends, the CDR3 amounts to 17 amino acids. Germline V gene sequence: CDR1 TSWWSYY, CDR2 QGS. The CDR3 loop reads CALGEVNLGDDTDKLIF.

This chain links TRDV1 with TRDJ1; D possibly corresponds to TRDD2 (6 bases). The CDR3 totals 19 residues. Germline CDR1 reads TSWWSYY; CDR2 reads QGS. V lost 3 bases and J lost 1, with 24 bases in between. The CDR3 region has the DNA TGTGCTCTTGGGGAGTTTTCCTATCTCCTGAGGGGGTCCACCGATAAACTCATCTTT. Protein product: CALGEFSYLLRGSTDKLIF.

This clone was picked up a small number of times. The chain couples TRDV1 to TRDJ1, with 11 bases matching TRDD3. Per the germline V gene, CDR1 is TSWWSYY and CDR2 is QGS. J lost 8 bases, V lost 5 bases, and 13 bases had no gene match. This CDR3 has 16 residues. CDR3 DNA sequence: TGTGCTCTTGGGAACCTCCTAGTCTGGGGGATACCCAAACTCATCTTT. Encoded protein: CALGNLLVWGIPKLIF.

This clone occurred a few times. The chain has TRDV1 and TRDJ1; D possibly corresponds to TRDD2 (9 bases). V gave up 5 bases and J gave up 6 bases, with 40 bases separating them. The CDR3 runs to 22 residues. CDR1 TSWWSYY and CDR2 QGS come from the germline V gene. CDR3 amino acids: CALGPPSYHGPEYWGETHKLIF. In nucleotides, the CDR3 is TGTGCTCTTGGGCCCCCTTCCTACCACGGCCCTGAGTACTGGGGGGAGACCCATAAACTCATCTTT.

This clone has a handful of counts. The chain recombines TRDV1 with TRDJ1; 12 positions match TRDD3. Germline CDR1 TSWWSYY, CDR2 QGS. J lost 1 base, V lost 2 bases, and 17 bases had no gene match. This CDR3 contains 21 residues. The CDR3 DNA is TGTGCTCTTGGGGAAGGGGACGTGGAGTACTGGGGGATACCCCCCACCGATAAACTCATCTTT. Protein sequence: CALGEGDVEYWGIPPTDKLIF.

There are a few counts of this clone. The chain has TRDV1 and TRDJ1; 12 nucleotides line up with TRDD3. The J gene, not given by TCRdb, was assigned here from a germline match of the nucleotide sequence. The CDR3 is 25 amino acids. CDR1 TSWWSYY and CDR2 QGS come from the germline V gene. Losses at the gene ends were 5 bases for V and 0 bases for J; bases not matched to a gene: 31. For the CDR3, the DNA is TGTGCTCTTGGGTCTCCCCCACTCCTACGTCTCTACTGGGGGATACCCAGGGCGTACACCGATAAACTCATCTTT. Its translation is CALGSPPLLRLYWGIPRAYTDKLIF.

No V gene was called here, but the J gene is TRDJ1; no check of the table's D call, TRDD3, against the DNA was made. This CDR3 region has 19 residues. The DNA of the CDR3 is TGTGCTCTTGGGGAACTAGTACGTTATCACCCTCCGTACACCGATAAACTCATCTTT. Its protein product is CALGELVRYHPPYTDKLIF.